The entry below describes one T cell receptor beta chain. What it binds is not known. The data were taken from a study of siplizumab effects on memory and regulatory T cells. Repertoires were generated with immunoSEQ multiplex PCR, while TCRdb's copy carries only in-frame clones and drops some. The sample has some 7,800 clones; about 38% are singletons. It was at 37°C and for under 7 days that the mixed lymphocyte reaction cells were cocultured. General study results and limits: Solely a minor proportion of alloreactive clones could be assigned to unstimulated subsets.

The CDR3 is 13 residues long. Trimming pared 7 bases from V and 1 base from J, leaving 10 bases between. Germline CDR1 MNHEY, CDR2 SMNVEV (reference sequence). This sequence joins TRBV27 and TRBJ1-1; D possibly corresponds to TRBD1 (5 bases). The sequencing sample was made of CFSE-low (dividing) CD8+ T cells sorted from an allogeneic mixed lymphocyte reaction. This TCR was sampled from a human donor in good health; the cells came from an allogeneic mixed lymphocyte reaction. The DNA for the CDR3 is TGTGCCAGCACCCAGGGACCGAACACTGAAGCTTTCTTT. It translates to CASTQGPNTEAFF.